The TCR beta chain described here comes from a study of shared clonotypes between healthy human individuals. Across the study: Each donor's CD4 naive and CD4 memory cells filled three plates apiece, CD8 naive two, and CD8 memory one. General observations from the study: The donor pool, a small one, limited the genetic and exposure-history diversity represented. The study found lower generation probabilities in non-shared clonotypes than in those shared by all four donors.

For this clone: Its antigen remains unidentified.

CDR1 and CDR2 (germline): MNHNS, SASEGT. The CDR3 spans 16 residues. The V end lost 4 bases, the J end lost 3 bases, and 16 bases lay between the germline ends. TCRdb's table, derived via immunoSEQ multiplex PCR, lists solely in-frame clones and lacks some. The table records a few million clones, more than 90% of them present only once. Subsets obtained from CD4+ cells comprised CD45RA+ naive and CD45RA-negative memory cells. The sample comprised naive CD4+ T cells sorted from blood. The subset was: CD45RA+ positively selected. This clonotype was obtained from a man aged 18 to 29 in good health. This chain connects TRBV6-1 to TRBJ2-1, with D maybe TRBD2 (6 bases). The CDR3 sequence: CASSGGTPGRYNEQFF. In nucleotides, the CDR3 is TGTGCCAGCAGTGGCGGGACCCCGGGACGCTACAATGAGCAGTTCTTC.